This T cell receptor (beta chain) was recorded in a study of OX40 agonist ivuxolimab in advanced cancers. Study-level points and caveats: Averaged across samples, CD8+ T cells carried more expanded clones than CD4+ did.

V trimming: 1 base; J trimming: 4 bases; junction bases outside the gene matches: 9. The CDR3 is 16 residues long. The V gene's germline CDR1 is LGHNT and CDR2 FRNRAP. Libraries were prepared by immunoSEQ multiplex PCR; TCRdb keeps only in-frame clonotypes and omits some of them. The sample contains some 64,000 clones, 88% of which appear only once. Patients were ruled out by autoimmune disease history or systemic immunosuppression. This clone was observed once. What it binds is not known. V is TRBV12-5 and J is TRBJ1-1; the match to TRBD1 covers 7 bases. The TCR originated in an adult with an advanced solid tumor such as melanoma, head and neck, liver or kidney cancer. The sequenced sample was CD4+ or CD8+ T cells sorted from blood, obtained in a trial of the OX40 agonist ivuxolimab. The CDR3 spells CASGLGGTGEVTEAFF. As DNA, the CDR3 is TGTGCTAGTGGTTTGGGGGGTACAGGGGAGGTCACTGAAGCTTTCTTT.